This T cell receptor (beta chain) originates from a study of identical twins. This clonotype was seen a handful of times. Antigen: not known. The junction had 15 bases not matched to a gene; V was cut back by 6 bases and J by 2 bases. The length of the CDR3 is 18 residues. The germline V gene encodes CDR1 DFQATT and CDR2 SNEGSKA (reference sequence). Study results and limitations: Fewer insertions characterized abundant cord blood beta clonotypes, whereas memory repertoires showed none. It was out-of-frame TCR alpha sharing in monozygotic twins that models underestimated. The same donors were not followed; conclusions instead depended on cross-sectional statistical analysis.

TCRdb redid the calling of the 5' RACE reads with MiXCR, one entry per CDR3 protein. The table shows 400,000 to 500,000 distinct CDR3 sequences, with approximately 17% occurring only once. The chain recombines TRBV20-1 with TRBJ2-3; 12 bases are a match to TRBD2. Sequencing was carried out using naive T cells sorted from blood. The source of this sequence is a middle-aged man in good health. The CDR3 sequence: CSALLAGGPGRFTDTQYF. The CDR3 nucleotides are TGCAGTGCCTTACTAGCGGGAGGTCCCGGCCGGTTCACAGATACGCAGTATTTT.